What follows is one T cell receptor (beta chain) and its context. The antigen is not known. Primers included in the PCR were 60 Vbeta and 13 Jbeta primers. The data were produced by immunoSEQ multiplex PCR, yet TCRdb's version contains in-frame clones alone and is incomplete. The data hold fewer than 200,000 clones, with approximately 80% observed a single time. The sample is drawn from a study of cytomegalovirus exposure and HLA in healthy donors. Broader study findings: A few chains linked to CMV were shown in vitro to be specific for CMV antigens. An observed cluster of highly shared sequence variants was recorded as a likely sequencing artifact. Later on, a genetic analysis was performed. It linked a missense variant in DCLRE1C with V- and J-gene trimming of TCR beta.

The CDR3 totals 16 residues. The V gene's germline CDR1 is SGHRS and CDR2 YFSETQ. The germline V and J ends were trimmed by 4 bases and 6 bases, with 22 bases remaining between them. Sequenced input: PBMCs. The chain links TRBV5-1 to TRBJ1-2; D may be TRBD1 (5 bases). This sequence originates from a woman between 50 and 59 years old in good health and CMV-seropositive. The CDR3: CASSPEYGQPKDGYTF. The CDR3 DNA follows: TGCGCCAGCAGCCCGGAATATGGACAACCAAAGGATGGCTACACCTTC.